The 21 T cell receptor beta chains given below trace back to one sample, sequenced in a study of T cell repertoires in cytomegalovirus infection. TCRdb itself ran the reads through MiXCR, one entry per CDR3 protein. The sample includes hundreds of thousands of distinct CDR3 sequences, approximately 33% of them seen just once. The antigens of these receptors remain unknown. The material was cultured CD8+ T cells from PBMCs, obtained from culture after CMV antigen stimulation. These receptors all stem from a human donor in good health (CMV status not recorded). Some clones in this sample may be carry-over from other donors' samples.

Points on this clonotype: Compared with germline, one end of the junction differs, possibly owing to a read error. V and J are TRBV7-6 and TRBJ1-1; tentative D call: TRBD1 (6 bases). Germline CDR1 is SGHVS and CDR2 is FNYEAQ. The CDR3 has 13 residues. The CDR3 loop is CASSPGDGTEAFF. In DNA form, the CDR3 reads TGTGCTAGCAGCCCAGGGGATGGGACTGAAGCTTTCTTT.

This clonotype was recorded many times. Written as DNA, the CDR3 is TGTGCCAGCAGTCCCGGACAGGGGAACACCGGGGAGCTGTTTTTT. Translated: CASSPGQGNTGELFF. The chain has TRBV12-3 or TRBV12-4 and TRBJ2-2; 8 bases fit TRBD1. This CDR3 region has 15 residues. Trimming removed 5 bases from V and 1 base from J; junction bases left unmatched: 3.

Worth noting for this clonotype: A much more abundant neighbour one base away suggests this may be a read error. This chain connects TRBV7-2 to TRBJ2-2, with D hard to call. Germline values: CDR1 SGHTA, CDR2 FQGNSA. The CDR3 is made up of 12 amino acids. CDR3 region: CVSSAVLGELFF. The DNA of the CDR3 is TGTGTCAGCAGCGCCGTACTAGGGGAGCTGTTTTTT.

The CDR3 DNA reads TGTGCCAGCAACCTAACAGGGGAGGCTAACTATGGCTACACCTTC. Translating it yields CASNLTGEANYGYTF. The rearrangement uses TRBV11-3 and TRBJ1-2; 7 nucleotides agree with TRBD1. The CDR3 contains 15 residues. Losses at the gene ends were 7 bases for V and 0 bases for J; bases not matched to a gene: 8. CDR1 and CDR2 from the germline V gene are SGHNT and YENEEA.

The chain is built from TRBV13 and TRBJ1-1; possibly TRBD1 for D (6 bases). This CDR3 region has 16 residues. Germline-derived CDR1 and CDR2 are PRHDT and FYEKMQ (reference sequence). The V end was cut by 0 bases, the J end by 1 base, with 12 bases between. Here the CDR3 reads CASSLGLGGANTEAFF. CDR3 bases: TGTGCCAGCAGCTTAGGCCTGGGGGGGGCGAACACTGAAGCTTTCTTT. Drawing the rest from reference TRBV13 and TRBJ1-1, the complete variable domain is AAGVIQSPRHLIKEKRETATLKCYPIPRHDTVYWYQQGPGQDPQFLISFYEKMQSDKGSIPDRFSAQQFSDYHSELNMSSLELGDSALYFCASSLGLGGANTEAFFGQGTRLTVV.

This clonotype appeared a few times. The chain uses TRBV7-9 and TRBJ1-2; D might be TRBD1 (5 bases). CDR1 is SEHNR and CDR2 is FQNEAQ in the germline V gene (reference sequence). The CDR3 has 16 residues. V lost 3 bases and J lost 4, with 18 bases in between. The CDR3 DNA reads TGTGCCAGCAGCTTTCCGGCCCAGGGAGGAGGCTATGGCTACACCTTC. It specifies CASSFPAQGGGYGYTF.

V gene TRBV6-6 combines with J gene TRBJ2-7; 9 nucleotides line up with TRBD1. CDR1 and CDR2 (germline): MNHNY, SVGAGI (reference sequence). The CDR3 extends over 13 amino acids. With V trimmed by 5 bases and J by 5 bases, 4 bases remained unmatched. CDR3 sequence reads: CASSGTGMDEQYF. DNA for the CDR3: TGTGCCAGCAGTGGGACAGGGATGGACGAGCAGTACTTC.

The table lists this clonotype with a few counts. V gene TRBV27 combines with J gene TRBJ2-3; 7 bases are a match to TRBD1. V trimming: 5 bases; J trimming: 3 bases; junction bases outside the gene matches: 8. Germline CDR1 is MNHEY and CDR2 is SMNVEV (reference sequence). The CDR3 spans 15 residues. The CDR3 sequence: CASSPRGRGTDTQYF. CDR3 coding DNA: TGTGCCAGCAGTCCAAGGGGGCGCGGGACAGATACGCAGTATTTT.

The CDR3 here is CASEGHRYEQYF. DNA of the CDR3: TGTGCCAGCGAGGGACATCGCTACGAGCAGTACTTC. This chain uses TRBV2 with TRBJ2-7; D is possibly TRBD1 (6 bases). The CDR3 is made up of 12 amino acids. Deletions cut 8 bases from V and 3 bases from J, with 11 bases between. CDR1 is SNHLY and CDR2 is FYNNEI in the germline V gene.

This clonotype was seen a few times. The chain recombines TRBV6-2 or TRBV6-3 with TRBJ1-1; D remains unclear. The V gene's germline CDR1 is MNHEY and CDR2 SVGEGT. V was cut by 3 bases and J by 0 bases, with 11 bases left in between. The CDR3 is made up of 15 amino acids. The DNA of the CDR3 is TGTGCCAGCAGTTATCGGAGGGCGATGAACACTGAAGCTTTCTTT. Translated, it gives CASSYRRAMNTEAFF.

This clonotype occurred once. CDR3 nucleotide sequence: TGTGCCAGCAGTGTGGAGGCGGGGTCCACTGAAGCTTTCTTT. Translated, it gives CASSVEAGSTEAFF. This chain uses TRBV2 with TRBJ1-1; no definite D call. V was shortened by 4 bases and J by 4 bases, with 13 bases between the two germline ends. The germline V gene has CDR1 SNHLY and CDR2 FYNNEI. CDR3 length: 14 amino acids. Full variable domain (outside the CDR3, taken from reference TRBV2 and TRBJ1-1): EPEVTQTPSHQVTQMGQEVILRCVPISNHLYFYWYRQILGQKVEFLVSFYNNEISEKSEIFDDQFSVERPDGSNFTLKIRSTKLEDSAMYFCASSVEAGSTEAFFGQGTRLTVV.

This rearrangement joins TRBV9 to TRBJ2-2; D perhaps matches TRBD1 (6 bases). Trimming stripped 4 bases from V and 1 base from J, with 14 bases between. CDR1 and CDR2 (germline): SGDLS, YYNGEE. This CDR3 region has 16 residues. The CDR3 region has the DNA TGTGCCAGCAGCATAAAACAGGGTCTGAACACCGGGGAGCTGTTTTTT. Residues: CASSIKQGLNTGELFF.

This clonotype has more than one count but fewer than ten. The V call is TRBV5-4, the J call TRBJ1-2, with unresolved D. This CDR3 contains 13 residues. V lost 0 bases and J lost 9, with 12 bases in between. Germline lookup yields CDR1 SGHNT and CDR2 YYREEE (reference sequence). The CDR3 sequence: CASSLGFPDSYTF. DNA of the CDR3: TGTGCCAGCAGCTTGGGGTTTCCTGATAGCTACACCTTC. The whole variable domain, filled in from reference TRBV5-4 and TRBJ1-2, reads ETGVTQSPTHLIKTRGQQVTLRCSSQSGHNTVSWYQQALGQGPQFIFQYYREEENGRGNFPPRFSGLQFPNYSSELNVNALELDDSALYLCASSLGFPDSYTFGSGTRLTVV.

The chain employs TRBV2 and TRBJ2-4; 13 bases match TRBD2. The CDR3 covers 19 residues. Germline V lookup: CDR1 SNHLY, CDR2 FYNNEI. The J segment lost 0 bases and the V segment lost 8 bases, leaving 13 bases of the junction unmatched. CDR3 loop: CASYGRTSGGSLAKNIQYF. DNA of the CDR3: TGTGCCAGCTACGGTCGGACTAGCGGGGGCTCACTAGCCAAAAACATTCAGTACTTC. Combining the CDR3 with reference TRBV2 and TRBJ2-4 gives the whole variable domain EPEVTQTPSHQVTQMGQEVILRCVPISNHLYFYWYRQILGQKVEFLVSFYNNEISEKSEIFDDQFSVERPDGSNFTLKIRSTKLEDSAMYFCASYGRTSGGSLAKNIQYFGAGTRLSVL.

This clonotype was observed a handful of times. The J gene is TRBJ2-4, the V gene TRBV7-8, with 9 bases fitting TRBD2. There are 16 residues in the CDR3. Trimming took 5 bases from V and 3 from J; bases not matched to a gene: 8. Looked up from germline, CDR1 is SGHVS and CDR2 is FQNEAQ. In DNA form, the CDR3 reads TGTGCCAGCAGCGTCCGCGGGGGGGCGGTCAAAAACATTCAGTACTTC. Residues: CASSVRGGAVKNIQYF.

This clonotype was observed a few times. This chain uses TRBV4-1 with TRBJ1-6, with 7 bases lining up with TRBD1. Germline loops: CDR1 MGHRA, CDR2 YSYEKL. The CDR3 extends over 17 amino acids. V trimming: 4 bases; J trimming: 5 bases; junction bases outside the gene matches: 11. The CDR3 DNA reads TGCGCCAGCAGCCGCCCAGGGACAGAAGATAATAATTCACCCCTCCACTTT. Amino acids: CASSRPGTEDNNSPLHF.

This clonotype was detected a few times. V is TRBV27 and J is TRBJ1-1, with a tentative D call TRBD1 (6 bases). This CDR3 has 15 residues. V lost 7 bases and J lost 6, with 21 bases in between. Germline assignment: CDR1 MNHEY and CDR2 SMNVEV (reference sequence). The chain's CDR3 is CASIGGVGWRAEAFF. As DNA, the CDR3 is TGTGCCAGCATAGGGGGGGTAGGCTGGAGGGCTGAAGCTTTCTTT.

This clonotype was detected many times. V gene TRBV7-8 combines with J gene TRBJ1-5, with 11 bases matching TRBD1. This CDR3 spans 15 amino acids. Trimming took 4 bases from V and 1 from J; bases not matched to a gene: 0. The germline CDR1 and CDR2 sequences are SGHVS and FQNEAQ. The CDR3 region has the DNA TGTGCCAGCAGCTGGGACAGGGGGAGCAATCAGCCCCAGCATTTT. Translating it yields CASSWDRGSNQPQHF.

This clonotype was seen a handful of times. This rearrangement joins TRBV27 to TRBJ2-5, with D possibly being TRBD2 (5 bases). Germline CDR1 MNHEY, CDR2 SMNVEV (reference sequence). The CDR3 covers 15 residues. V was shortened by 7 bases and J by 7 bases, with 22 bases between the two germline ends. The CDR3: CASTPEPGSRVTQYF. CDR3 DNA: TGTGCCAGCACCCCTGAGCCGGGGTCGCGAGTGACCCAGTACTTC.

The chain combines TRBV2 with TRBJ1-1; no clear D. The V and J ends lost 4 bases and 5 bases respectively, with 14 bases between them. Germline V gene data show CDR1 as SNHLY and CDR2 as FYNNEI. The length of the CDR3 is 14 residues. CDR3 loop: CASSGLARGTEAFF. The CDR3 DNA sequence: TGTGCCAGCAGTGGACTGGCACGAGGGACTGAAGCTTTCTTT. Drawing the rest from reference TRBV2 and TRBJ1-1, the complete variable domain is EPEVTQTPSHQVTQMGQEVILRCVPISNHLYFYWYRQILGQKVEFLVSFYNNEISEKSEIFDDQFSVERPDGSNFTLKIRSTKLEDSAMYFCASSGLARGTEAFFGQGTRLTVV.

This chain connects TRBV7-9 to TRBJ2-7; 9 bases align to TRBD1. The CDR3 consists of 15 residues. V shed 5 bases, J shed 3 bases, and the junction held 8 bases outside the gene matches. The germline gives CDR1 SEHNR, CDR2 FQNEAQ (reference sequence). The CDR3 protein is CASSPRDRADYEQYF. The CDR3 nucleotides are TGTGCCAGCAGCCCCCGGGACAGGGCGGACTACGAGCAGTACTTC.